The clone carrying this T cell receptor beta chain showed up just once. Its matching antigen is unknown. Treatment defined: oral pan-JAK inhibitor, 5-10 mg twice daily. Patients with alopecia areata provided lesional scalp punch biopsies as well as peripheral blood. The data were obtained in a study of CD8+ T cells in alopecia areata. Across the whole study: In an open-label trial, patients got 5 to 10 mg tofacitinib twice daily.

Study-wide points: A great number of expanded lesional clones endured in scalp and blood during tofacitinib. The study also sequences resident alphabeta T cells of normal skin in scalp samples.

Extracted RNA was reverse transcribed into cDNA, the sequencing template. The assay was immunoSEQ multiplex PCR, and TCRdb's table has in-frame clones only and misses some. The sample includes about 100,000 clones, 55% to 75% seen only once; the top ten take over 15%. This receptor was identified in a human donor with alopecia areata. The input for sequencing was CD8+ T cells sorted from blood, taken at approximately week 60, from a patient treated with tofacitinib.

DNA for the CDR3: TGTGCCAGCAGTGGGCCGGGGCTCACAGATACGCAGTATTTT. Translated: CASSGPGLTDTQYF. This chain connects TRBV2 to TRBJ2-3; D possibly uses TRBD1 or TRBD2 (5 bases each). Germline CDR1 is SNHLY and CDR2 is FYNNEI. The CDR3 totals 14 residues. V was clipped by 4 bases and J by 2 bases, with 10 bases between them.